This T cell receptor (beta chain) was documented in a study of tumor-infiltrating lymphocytes in oesophageal squamous cell carcinoma. TCRdb independently ran MiXCR on the PCR reads; one entry per CDR3 protein. This sample has about 17,000 distinct CDR3 sequences, with approximately 47% found just once. Many counts were recorded for this clonotype. The origin of this receptor is a female donor with esophageal squamous cell carcinoma. Material for sequencing was normal esophageal tissue next to the tumor.

CDR3 loop: CASRKGEGQPQHF. The CDR3 DNA sequence: TGTGCCAGCAGGAAAGGGGAAGGACAGCCCCAGCATTTT. The chain carries TRBV12-3 or TRBV12-4 and TRBJ1-5; TRBD1 is a possible D gene (5 bases). The CDR3 has 13 amino acids. V was trimmed by 6 bases and J by 7 bases, leaving 13 bases between them.